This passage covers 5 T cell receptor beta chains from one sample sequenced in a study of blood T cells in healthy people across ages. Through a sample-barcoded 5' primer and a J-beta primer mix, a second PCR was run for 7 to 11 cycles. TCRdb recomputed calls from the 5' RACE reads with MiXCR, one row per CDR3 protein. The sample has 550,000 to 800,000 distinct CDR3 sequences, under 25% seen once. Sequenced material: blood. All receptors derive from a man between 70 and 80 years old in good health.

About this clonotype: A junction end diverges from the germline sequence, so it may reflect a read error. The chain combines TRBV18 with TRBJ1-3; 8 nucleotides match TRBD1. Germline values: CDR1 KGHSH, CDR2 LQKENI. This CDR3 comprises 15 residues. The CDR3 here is CASSLHGQGGNTIYF. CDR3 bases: TGTGCCAGCTCCCTTCATGGACAGGGAGGAAACACTATATATTTT.

CDR3 sequence: CSVAWRGSLETQYF. CDR3 bases: TGCAGCGTTGCGTGGAGGGGATCCCTAGAGACCCAGTACTTC. V gene TRBV29-1 combines with J gene TRBJ2-5, with D possibly TRBD2 on 6 matching bases. V was pared by 4 bases and J by 4 bases, with 16 bases between. From germline, CDR1 is SQVTM and CDR2 ANQGSEA. This CDR3 is built from 14 residues.

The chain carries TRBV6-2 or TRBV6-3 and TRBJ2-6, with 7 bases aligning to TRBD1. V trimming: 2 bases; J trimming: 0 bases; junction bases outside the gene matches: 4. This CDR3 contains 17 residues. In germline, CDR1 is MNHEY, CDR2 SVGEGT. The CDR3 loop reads CASSYPTGSSGANVLTF. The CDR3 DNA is TGTGCCAGCAGTTACCCGACAGGGAGCTCTGGGGCCAACGTCCTGACTTTC.

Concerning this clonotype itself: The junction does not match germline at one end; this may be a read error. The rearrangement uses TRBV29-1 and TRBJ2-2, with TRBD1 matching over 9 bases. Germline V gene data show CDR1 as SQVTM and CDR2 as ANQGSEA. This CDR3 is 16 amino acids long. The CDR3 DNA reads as TGCGGCGTTTCCACATTCGGGACAGGGTCCACCGAGGAGCTGTTTTTT. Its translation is CGVSTFGTGSTEELFF.

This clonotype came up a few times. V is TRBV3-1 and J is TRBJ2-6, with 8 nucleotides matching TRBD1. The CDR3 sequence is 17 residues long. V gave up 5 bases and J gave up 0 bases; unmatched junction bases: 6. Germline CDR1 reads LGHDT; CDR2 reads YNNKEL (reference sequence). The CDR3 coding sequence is TGTGCCAGCAGCGCGACAGGGGTCGTCTCTGGGGCCAACGTCCTGACTTTC. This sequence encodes CASSATGVVSGANVLTF.